This is a list of T cell receptor beta chains from one sample in a study of blood T cell repertoires in COVID-19. Data came from immunoSEQ multiplex PCR; TCRdb stores just in-frame clones and leaves some out. There are approximately 260,000 clones in the sample; approximately 85% occur only once, and 11% lies in the top ten. What was sequenced was peripheral blood. All receptors come from a woman aged 70-85 years with acute or convalescent COVID-19. Each CDR3 is given with its conserved first and last residue. The order of the fields is J gene, V gene, D gene, CDR3 protein. A D gene is named only where the DNA matches it firmly.

j_call: TRBJ1-2
v_call: TRBV11-2
d_call: TRBD1
cdr3_aa: CASSLETGTAYGYTF

j_call: TRBJ1-1
v_call: TRBV6-2/TRBV6-3
d_call: TRBD1
cdr3_aa: CASSSDTGTGSYRTEAFF

j_call: TRBJ2-5
v_call: TRBV7-2
d_call: TRBD2
cdr3_aa: CASSLNPRIAGGPETQYF

j_call: TRBJ1-2
v_call: TRBV19
d_call: -
cdr3_aa: CATRPKAGEGYGYTF

j_call: TRBJ2-5
v_call: TRBV5-1
d_call: -
cdr3_aa: CASSSPRGSEETQYF

j_call: TRBJ2-1
v_call: TRBV6-1
d_call: -
cdr3_aa: CASSEIRGTYNEQFF

j_call: TRBJ2-7
v_call: TRBV28
d_call: -
cdr3_aa: CASSFPPRQSSYEQYF

j_call: TRBJ1-1
v_call: TRBV6-5
d_call: -
cdr3_aa: CASLFRAEAFF

j_call: TRBJ2-5
v_call: TRBV7-9
d_call: -
cdr3_aa: CASSYRQPQETQYF

j_call: TRBJ1-5
v_call: TRBV2
d_call: -
cdr3_aa: CASSATGQDQPQHF

j_call: TRBJ1-1
v_call: TRBV29-1
d_call: -
cdr3_aa: CSVGRVYTEAFF

j_call: TRBJ1-2
v_call: TRBV3-1/TRBV3-2
d_call: -
cdr3_aa: CASSPPGQPHGYTF

j_call: TRBJ1-2
v_call: TRBV2
d_call: -
cdr3_aa: CASRTRQTGRGYTF

j_call: TRBJ1-4
v_call: TRBV5-1
d_call: TRBD1
cdr3_aa: CASSSGTGSGEKLFF

j_call: TRBJ2-2
v_call: TRBV7-6
d_call: TRBD1
cdr3_aa: CASSLRQGTTGELFF

j_call: TRBJ2-7
v_call: TRBV18
d_call: TRBD1
cdr3_aa: CASSGGDRGYEQYF

j_call: TRBJ2-2
v_call: TRBV24-1
d_call: TRBD1
cdr3_aa: CATSDPGQGNTGELFF

j_call: TRBJ1-1
v_call: TRBV7-9
d_call: -
cdr3_aa: CASSFGGESTEAFF

j_call: TRBJ2-1
v_call: TRBV5-1
d_call: -
cdr3_aa: CASSVNNEQFF

j_call: TRBJ2-3
v_call: TRBV18
d_call: TRBD2
cdr3_aa: CASSPASGGHFTDTQYF

j_call: TRBJ2-1
v_call: TRBV11-1
d_call: TRBD2
cdr3_aa: CASSRGVVDNEQFF

j_call: TRBJ2-7
v_call: TRBV6-5
d_call: -
cdr3_aa: CASSPGALGGYEQYF

j_call: TRBJ2-1
v_call: TRBV19
d_call: TRBD2
cdr3_aa: CASSIRASGGSYNEQFF

j_call: TRBJ1-1
v_call: TRBV5-5
d_call: TRBD1
cdr3_aa: CASSPGGRGNTEAFF

j_call: TRBJ2-5
v_call: TRBV11-2
d_call: -
cdr3_aa: CASSVSDGAGKTQYF

j_call: TRBJ1-6
v_call: TRBV3-1/TRBV3-2
d_call: -
cdr3_aa: CASSPRSNSPLHF

j_call: TRBJ2-7
v_call: TRBV3-1/TRBV3-2
d_call: TRBD2
cdr3_aa: CASSPGTISYEQYF

j_call: TRBJ1-2
v_call: TRBV5-6
d_call: -
cdr3_aa: CASSPPVPNYGYTF

j_call: TRBJ1-1
v_call: TRBV5-1
d_call: -
cdr3_aa: CASSSGLNMNTEAFF

j_call: TRBJ2-6
v_call: TRBV27
d_call: TRBD1
cdr3_aa: CASSRDRDIRGANVLTF

j_call: TRBJ1-2
v_call: TRBV7-2
d_call: TRBD1
cdr3_aa: CASGGQALILANYGYTF

j_call: TRBJ1-5
v_call: TRBV6-5
d_call: -
cdr3_aa: CASSPGGIFNQPQHF

j_call: TRBJ1-2
v_call: TRBV6-6
d_call: -
cdr3_aa: CASSEGSRGYTF

j_call: TRBJ2-7
v_call: TRBV5-6
d_call: -
cdr3_aa: CASSLNRSPYEYF

j_call: TRBJ2-5
v_call: TRBV9
d_call: -
cdr3_aa: CASSVLTGAQQETQYF

j_call: TRBJ2-5
v_call: TRBV20-1
d_call: -
cdr3_aa: CSALEETQYF

j_call: TRBJ1-1
v_call: TRBV5-1
d_call: -
cdr3_aa: CASSFSGSDTEAFF

j_call: TRBJ2-5
v_call: TRBV11-2
d_call: TRBD2
cdr3_aa: CASSPNRGLALETQYF

j_call: TRBJ2-2
v_call: TRBV2
d_call: -
cdr3_aa: CASSGLITGELFF

j_call: TRBJ2-3
v_call: TRBV5-1
d_call: TRBD2
cdr3_aa: CASSHSGGDGDTQYF

j_call: TRBJ1-3
v_call: TRBV27
d_call: TRBD1
cdr3_aa: CASRGQGEAGNTIYF

j_call: TRBJ1-5
v_call: TRBV29-1
d_call: TRBD1
cdr3_aa: CSVGQPDQPQHF

j_call: TRBJ2-2
v_call: TRBV6-1
d_call: -
cdr3_aa: CASSVLQGWYTGELFF

j_call: TRBJ2-1
v_call: TRBV14
d_call: -
cdr3_aa: CASSHITSSYNEQFF

j_call: TRBJ1-2
v_call: TRBV6-5
d_call: -
cdr3_aa: CASRAGAGYGYTF

j_call: TRBJ1-3
v_call: TRBV11-2
d_call: -
cdr3_aa: CASSLIRGRNTIYF

j_call: TRBJ2-3
v_call: TRBV10-3
d_call: -
cdr3_aa: CAISEQGRDTQYF

j_call: TRBJ2-5
v_call: TRBV7-2
d_call: TRBD1
cdr3_aa: CASSADRARVETQYF

j_call: TRBJ2-2
v_call: TRBV3-1/TRBV3-2
d_call: TRBD2
cdr3_aa: CASSQVKAGGYTGELFF

j_call: TRBJ2-2
v_call: TRBV19
d_call: -
cdr3_aa: CASSIDQRFGELFF

j_call: TRBJ2-7
v_call: TRBV20-1
d_call: -
cdr3_aa: CSASMGAIPEQYF

j_call: TRBJ2-5
v_call: TRBV5-1
d_call: TRBD2
cdr3_aa: CASKPTSGRAETQYF

j_call: TRBJ1-4
v_call: TRBV9
d_call: -
cdr3_aa: CASSVGWGQVDEKLFF